This record looks at one T cell receptor (beta chain) sequence and its context. Original handling: Estimates of nucleated cell counts were drawn from the amplification of reference gene primers. The assay was immunoSEQ multiplex PCR, and TCRdb's table has in-frame clones only and misses some. The V and J calls and the clone size are those of that table, but D and trimming were determined from the DNA. The profile covers around 140,000 clones, with approximately 90% appearing a single time and less than 20% taken by the ten largest. There are 13 residues in the CDR3. Deletions cut 3 bases from V and 7 bases from J, with 9 bases between. Germline V gene data show CDR1 as KGHSH and CDR2 as LQKENI. These data are taken from a study of blood T cell repertoires in COVID-19. Study-level information: COVID-19 samples from acute and convalescent phases originated in the United States, Italy and Spain. Nucleic acid was either cDNA or gDNA, and it came from T cells, B-cell-depleted T cells, or PBMCs.

This TCR came from a man between 50 and 59 years old with active or convalescent COVID-19. The V and J genes are TRBV18 and TRBJ1-4; D gene ambiguous. The sample consisted of peripheral blood. The CDR3 region is CASSPPGSEKLFF. The DNA of the CDR3 is TGTGCCAGCTCACCTCCCGGTTCTGAAAAACTGTTTTTT.